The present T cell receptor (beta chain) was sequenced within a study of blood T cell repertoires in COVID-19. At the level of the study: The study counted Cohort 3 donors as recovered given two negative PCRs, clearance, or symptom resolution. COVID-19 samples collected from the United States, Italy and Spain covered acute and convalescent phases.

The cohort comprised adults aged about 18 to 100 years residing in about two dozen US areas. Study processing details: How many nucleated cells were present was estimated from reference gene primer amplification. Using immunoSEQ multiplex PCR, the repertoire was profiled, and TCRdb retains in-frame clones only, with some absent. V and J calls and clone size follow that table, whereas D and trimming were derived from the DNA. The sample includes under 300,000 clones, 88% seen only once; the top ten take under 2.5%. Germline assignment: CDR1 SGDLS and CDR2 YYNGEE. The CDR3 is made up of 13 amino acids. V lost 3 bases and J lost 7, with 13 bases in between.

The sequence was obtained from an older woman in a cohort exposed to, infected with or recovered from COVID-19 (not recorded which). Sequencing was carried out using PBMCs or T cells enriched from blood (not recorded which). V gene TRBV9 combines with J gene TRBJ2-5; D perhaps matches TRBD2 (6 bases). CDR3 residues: CASSDGGPGTQYF. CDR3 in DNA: TGTGCCAGCAGCGACGGAGGGCCGGGGACCCAGTACTTC.